This entry is about one T cell receptor beta chain. This sample stems from a study of T cells expressing NK-cell markers. The overall study: The authors sequenced eight donors, of whom seven were HCMV-seropositive and one was seronegative.

In germline, CDR1 is LGHNA, CDR2 YNFKEQ. There are 15 residues in the CDR3. One entry per CDR3 protein, without DNA, is what TCRdb gives after re-calling the 5' RACE reads. Its clone listing holds 550,000 or so distinct CDR3 sequences. This rearrangement joins TRBV4-2 to TRBJ2-1; TCRdb's D call, TRBD1, is unchecked because there is no DNA. This receptor was taken from a man aged 18-30 years in good health. Sequencing was carried out using blood T cells: a sorted CD56 or NKG2C T cell subset, CD4+ or CD8+ T cells, or bulk PBMC T cells (not recorded which). This CDR3 reads CASSQDLRGWGEQFF.